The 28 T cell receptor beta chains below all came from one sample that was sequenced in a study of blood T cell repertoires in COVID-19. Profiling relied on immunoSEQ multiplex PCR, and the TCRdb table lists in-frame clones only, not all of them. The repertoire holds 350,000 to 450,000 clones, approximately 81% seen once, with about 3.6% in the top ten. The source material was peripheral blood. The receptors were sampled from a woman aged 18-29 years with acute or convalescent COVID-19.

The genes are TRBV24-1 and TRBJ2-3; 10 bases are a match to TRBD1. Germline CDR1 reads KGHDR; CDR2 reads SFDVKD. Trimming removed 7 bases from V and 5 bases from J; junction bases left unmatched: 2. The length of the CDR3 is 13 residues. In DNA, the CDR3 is TGTGCCACCAGCGACAGGGGGCAAGATACGCAGTATTTT. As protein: CATSDRGQDTQYF.

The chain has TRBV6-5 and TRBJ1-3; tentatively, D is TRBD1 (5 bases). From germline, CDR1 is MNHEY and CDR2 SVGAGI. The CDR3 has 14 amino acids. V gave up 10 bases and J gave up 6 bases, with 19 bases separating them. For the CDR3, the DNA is TGTGCCACTGCGCCTGACAGATTTCTAAACACCATATATTTT. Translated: CATAPDRFLNTIYF.

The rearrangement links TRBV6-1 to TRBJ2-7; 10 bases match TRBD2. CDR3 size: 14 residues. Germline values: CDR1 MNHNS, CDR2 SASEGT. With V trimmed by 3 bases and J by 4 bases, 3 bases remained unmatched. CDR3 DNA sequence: TGTGCCAGCAGTGATCCGGGACTAGCGTACGAGCAGTACTTC. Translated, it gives CASSDPGLAYEQYF.

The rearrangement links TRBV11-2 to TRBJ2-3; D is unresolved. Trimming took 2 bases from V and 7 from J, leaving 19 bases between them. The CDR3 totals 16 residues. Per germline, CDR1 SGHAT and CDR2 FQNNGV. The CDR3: CASSLSYAVPRHTQYF. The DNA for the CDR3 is TGTGCCAGCAGCTTAAGTTACGCGGTGCCTCGACATACGCAGTATTTT.

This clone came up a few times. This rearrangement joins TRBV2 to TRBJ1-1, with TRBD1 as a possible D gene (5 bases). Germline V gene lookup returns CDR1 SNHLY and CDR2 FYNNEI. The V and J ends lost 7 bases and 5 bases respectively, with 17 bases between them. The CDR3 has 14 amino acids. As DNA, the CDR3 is TGTGCCAGCACCCTCGCGGGGGGTTGGACTGAAGCTTTCTTT. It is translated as CASTLAGGWTEAFF.

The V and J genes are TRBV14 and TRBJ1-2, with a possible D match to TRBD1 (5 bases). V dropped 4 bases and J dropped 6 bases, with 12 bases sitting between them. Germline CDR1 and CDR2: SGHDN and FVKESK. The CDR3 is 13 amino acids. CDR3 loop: CASSPRGRDGYTF. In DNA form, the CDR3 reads TGTGCCAGCAGCCCCCGGGGGAGGGATGGCTACACCTTC.

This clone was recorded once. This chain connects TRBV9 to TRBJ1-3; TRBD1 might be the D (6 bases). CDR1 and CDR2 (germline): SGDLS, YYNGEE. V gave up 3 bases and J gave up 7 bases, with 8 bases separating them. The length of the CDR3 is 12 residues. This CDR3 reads CASSATGNTIYF. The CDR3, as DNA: TGTGCCAGCAGCGCCACAGGGAACACCATATATTTT. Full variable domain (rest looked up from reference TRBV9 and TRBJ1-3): DSGVTQTPKHLITATGQRVTLRCSPRSGDLSVYWYQQSLDQGLQFLIQYYNGEERAKGNILERFSAQQFPDLHSELNLSSLELGDSALYFCASSATGNTIYFGEGSWLTVV.

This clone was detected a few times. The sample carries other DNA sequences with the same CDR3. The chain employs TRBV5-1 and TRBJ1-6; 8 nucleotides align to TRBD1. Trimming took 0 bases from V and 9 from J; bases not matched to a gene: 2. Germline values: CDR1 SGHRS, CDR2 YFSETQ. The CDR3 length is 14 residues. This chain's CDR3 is CASSLGTGSSPLHF. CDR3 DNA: TGCGCCAGCAGCTTGGGGACAGGGAGTTCACCCCTCCACTTT.

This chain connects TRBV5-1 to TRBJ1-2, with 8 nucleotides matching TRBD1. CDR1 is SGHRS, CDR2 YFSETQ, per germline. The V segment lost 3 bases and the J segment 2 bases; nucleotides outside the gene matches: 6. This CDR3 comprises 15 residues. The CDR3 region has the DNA TGCGCCAGCAGCTGGGGGACAGGAGGAAACTATGGCTACACCTTC. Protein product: CASSWGTGGNYGYTF.

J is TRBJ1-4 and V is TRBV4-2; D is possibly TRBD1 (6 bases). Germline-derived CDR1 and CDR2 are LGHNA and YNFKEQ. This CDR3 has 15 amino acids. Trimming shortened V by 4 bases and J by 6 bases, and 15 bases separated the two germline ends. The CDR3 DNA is TGTGCCAGCAGCCCCACACAGGGAACGGATGAAAAACTGTTTTTT. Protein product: CASSPTQGTDEKLFF.

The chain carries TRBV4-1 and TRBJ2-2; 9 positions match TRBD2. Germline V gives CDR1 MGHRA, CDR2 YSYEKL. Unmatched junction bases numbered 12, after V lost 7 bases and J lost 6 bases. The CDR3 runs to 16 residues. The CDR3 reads CASTPTSGVLAGELFF. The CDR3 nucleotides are TGCGCCAGCACCCCGACTAGCGGAGTCCTCGCCGGGGAGCTGTTTTTT.

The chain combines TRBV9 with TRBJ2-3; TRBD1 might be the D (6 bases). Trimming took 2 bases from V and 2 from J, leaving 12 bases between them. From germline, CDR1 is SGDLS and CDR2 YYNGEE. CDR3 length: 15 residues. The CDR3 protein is CASSVGRGYTDTQYF. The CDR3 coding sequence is TGTGCCAGCAGCGTGGGCAGGGGCTACACAGATACGCAGTATTTT.

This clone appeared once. The CDR3 bases are TGTGCCAGCAGCCCGGGACTGACCAAAGGCGCTGAAGCTTTCTTT. Its protein product is CASSPGLTKGAEAFF. The chain links TRBV7-9 to TRBJ1-1; D may be TRBD1 (5 bases). The V gene's germline CDR1 is SEHNR and CDR2 FQNEAQ (reference sequence). The CDR3 is 15 residues long. The V and J ends lost 5 bases and 6 bases respectively, with 19 bases between them.

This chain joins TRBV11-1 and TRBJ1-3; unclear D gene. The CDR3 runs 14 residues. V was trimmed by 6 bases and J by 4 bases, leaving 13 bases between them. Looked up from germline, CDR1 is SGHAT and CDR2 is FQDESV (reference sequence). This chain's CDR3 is CASSKIREGNTIYF. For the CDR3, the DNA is TGTGCCAGCAGTAAGATCCGGGAAGGAAACACCATATATTTT.

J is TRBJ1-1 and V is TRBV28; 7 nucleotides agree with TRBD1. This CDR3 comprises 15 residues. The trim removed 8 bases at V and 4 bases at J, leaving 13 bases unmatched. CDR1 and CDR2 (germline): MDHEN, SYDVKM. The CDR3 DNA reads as TGTGCCAGCCGCCCGACAGGGCAAATACCCACTGAAGCTTTCTTT. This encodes CASRPTGQIPTEAFF.

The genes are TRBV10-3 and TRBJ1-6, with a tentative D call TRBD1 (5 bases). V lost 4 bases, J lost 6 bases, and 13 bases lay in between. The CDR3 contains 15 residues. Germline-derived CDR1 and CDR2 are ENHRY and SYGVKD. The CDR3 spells CAISVMQGGNSPLHF. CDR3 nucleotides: TGTGCCATCAGTGTGATGCAGGGAGGTAATTCACCCCTCCACTTT.

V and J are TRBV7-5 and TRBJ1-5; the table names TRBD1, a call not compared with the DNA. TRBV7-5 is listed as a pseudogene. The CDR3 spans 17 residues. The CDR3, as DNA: TGTGCCAGAAGCCCGGACAGGGGTACCATCAGCAATCAGCCCCAGCATTTT. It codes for CARSPDRGTISNQPQHF.

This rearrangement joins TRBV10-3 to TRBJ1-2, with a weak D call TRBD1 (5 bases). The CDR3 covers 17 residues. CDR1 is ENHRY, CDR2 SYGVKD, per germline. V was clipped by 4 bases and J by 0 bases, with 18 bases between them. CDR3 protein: CAISGDSERDSNYGYTF. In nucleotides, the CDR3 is TGTGCCATCAGTGGGGACTCTGAAAGGGATTCTAACTATGGCTACACCTTC.

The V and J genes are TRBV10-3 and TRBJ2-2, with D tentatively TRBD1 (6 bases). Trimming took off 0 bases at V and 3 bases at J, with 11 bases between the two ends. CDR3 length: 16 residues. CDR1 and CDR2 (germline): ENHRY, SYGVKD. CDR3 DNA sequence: TGTGCCATCAGTGAGTCGGGGGACACATACACCGGGGAGCTGTTTTTT. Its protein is CAISESGDTYTGELFF.

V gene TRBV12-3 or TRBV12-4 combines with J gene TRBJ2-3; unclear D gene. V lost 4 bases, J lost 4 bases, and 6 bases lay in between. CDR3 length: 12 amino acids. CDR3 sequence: CASSSRSDTQYF. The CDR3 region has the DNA TGTGCCAGCAGTTCTAGATCAGATACGCAGTATTTT.

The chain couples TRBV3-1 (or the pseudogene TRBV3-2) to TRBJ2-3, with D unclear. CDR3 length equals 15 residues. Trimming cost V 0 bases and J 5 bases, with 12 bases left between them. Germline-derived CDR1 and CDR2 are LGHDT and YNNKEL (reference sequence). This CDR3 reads CASSQDSAEEDTQYF. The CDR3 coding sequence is TGTGCCAGCAGCCAAGATAGTGCGGAAGAAGATACGCAGTATTTT.

The CDR3, as DNA: TGTGCCAGCAGTTACACACTACCGGTCAATCAGCCCCAGCATTTT. Translated: CASSYTLPVNQPQHF. The chain has TRBV6-5 and TRBJ1-5; D remains unclear. The V gene's germline CDR1 is MNHEY and CDR2 SVGAGI. V was cut by 2 bases and J by 3 bases, with 11 bases left in between. This CDR3 is 15 amino acids long.

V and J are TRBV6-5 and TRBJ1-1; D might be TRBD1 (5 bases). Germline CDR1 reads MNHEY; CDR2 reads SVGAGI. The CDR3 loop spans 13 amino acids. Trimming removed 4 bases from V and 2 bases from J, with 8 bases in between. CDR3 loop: CASSWGDNTEAFF. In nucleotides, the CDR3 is TGTGCCAGCAGTTGGGGGGATAACACTGAAGCTTTCTTT.

CDR3 coding DNA: TGTGCCTGGAGTCTTCCAGGGACTAGCGGGCAAGAGACCCAGTACTTC. Translated, it gives CAWSLPGTSGQETQYF. The chain joins TRBV30 to TRBJ2-5, with 12 bases that match TRBD2. V lost 2 bases, J lost 2 bases, and 6 bases stayed unmatched. Germline CDR1 GTSNPN, CDR2 SVGIG (reference sequence). The CDR3 totals 16 residues.

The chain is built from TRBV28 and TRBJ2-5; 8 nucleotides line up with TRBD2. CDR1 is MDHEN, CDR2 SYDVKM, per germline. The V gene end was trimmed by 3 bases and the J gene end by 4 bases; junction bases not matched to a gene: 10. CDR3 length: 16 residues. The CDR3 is CASSFLRAGVRETQYF. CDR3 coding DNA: TGTGCCAGCAGTTTTTTGCGAGCGGGAGTGCGAGAGACCCAGTACTTC.

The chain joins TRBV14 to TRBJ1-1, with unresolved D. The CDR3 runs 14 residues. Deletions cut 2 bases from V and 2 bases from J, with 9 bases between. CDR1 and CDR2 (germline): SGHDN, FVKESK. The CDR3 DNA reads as TGTGCCAGCAGCCAACAGATCCATAACACTGAAGCTTTCTTT. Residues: CASSQQIHNTEAFF.

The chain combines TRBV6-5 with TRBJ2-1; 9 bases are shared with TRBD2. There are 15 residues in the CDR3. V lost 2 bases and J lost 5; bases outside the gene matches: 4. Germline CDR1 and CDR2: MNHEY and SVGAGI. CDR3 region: CASSYEREVDNEQFF. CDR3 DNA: TGTGCCAGCAGTTACGAGCGGGAGGTCGACAATGAGCAGTTCTTC.

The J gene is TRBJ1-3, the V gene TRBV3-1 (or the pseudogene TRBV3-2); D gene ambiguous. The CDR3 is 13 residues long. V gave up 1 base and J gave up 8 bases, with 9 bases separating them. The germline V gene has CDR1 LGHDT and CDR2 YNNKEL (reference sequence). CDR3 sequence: CASSQGEGYTIYF. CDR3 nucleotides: TGTGCCAGCAGCCAAGGGGAGGGATACACCATATATTTT.